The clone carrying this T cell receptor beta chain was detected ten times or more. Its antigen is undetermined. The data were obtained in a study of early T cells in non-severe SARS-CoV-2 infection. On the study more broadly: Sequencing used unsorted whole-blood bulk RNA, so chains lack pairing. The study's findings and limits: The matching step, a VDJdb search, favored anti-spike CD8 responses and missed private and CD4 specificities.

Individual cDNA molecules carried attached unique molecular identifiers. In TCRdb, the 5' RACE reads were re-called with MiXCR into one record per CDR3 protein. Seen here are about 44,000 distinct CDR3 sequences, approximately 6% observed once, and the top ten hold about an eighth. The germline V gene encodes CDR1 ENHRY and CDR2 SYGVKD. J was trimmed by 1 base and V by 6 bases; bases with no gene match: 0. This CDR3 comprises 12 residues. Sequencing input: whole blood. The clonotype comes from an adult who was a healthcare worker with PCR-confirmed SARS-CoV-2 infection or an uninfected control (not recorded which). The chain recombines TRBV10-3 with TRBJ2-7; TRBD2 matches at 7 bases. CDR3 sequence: CAIRAGSYEQYF. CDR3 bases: TGTGCCATCAGAGCGGGGTCCTACGAGCAGTACTTC.